This passage covers 21 T cell receptor beta chains from one sample sequenced in a study of spatial heterogeneity in lung cancer. Study observations and caveats: It was found that expanded intratumoral alpha and beta TCR counts tracked tumor mutation counts.

MiXCR was run by TCRdb on the 5' RACE reads, yielding one entry per CDR3 protein. Of about 18,000 distinct CDR3 sequences listed, 9.5% to 10% are singletons. Time point given: sample taken at primary tumor resection. Their antigen targets remain unknown. This sample comprised lung tumor tissue, obtained at surgery. The receptors here all came from a female donor with early-stage non-small cell lung cancer.

This clonotype came up many times. The library was prepared for alpha chains; this beta chain is a stray read, so its frequency means little. The gene calls are TRBV20-1 and TRBJ1-1; perhaps TRBD1 as D (6 bases). The CDR3 extends over 14 amino acids. V was pared by 4 bases and J by 0 bases, with 12 bases between. Germline-derived CDR1 and CDR2 are DFQATT and SNEGSKA (reference sequence). CDR3 nucleotide sequence: TGCAGTGCTAAGACGGGACACCTGAACACTGAAGCTTTCTTT. Residues: CSAKTGHLNTEAFF.

A word on this clonotype: This beta chain is an off-target read within a library intended for alpha chains, so its frequency means little. The chain combines TRBV6-2 or TRBV6-3 with TRBJ1-1; D is uncertain. CDR3 length equals 12 residues. Germline assignment: CDR1 MNHEY and CDR2 SVGEGT. V lost 5 bases and J lost 1, with 5 bases in between. The CDR3 sequence is CASSRRNTEAFF. CDR3 bases: TGTGCCAGCAGTCGTAGGAACACTGAAGCTTTCTTT.

This clonotype occurred many times. Little can be read into the size of this beta chain, an off-target read in a library designed for alpha chains. The chain employs TRBV24-1 and TRBJ1-5; D gene unclear. Germline CDR1 KGHDR, CDR2 SFDVKD. The V end was cut by 0 bases, the J end by 0 bases, with 2 bases between. The CDR3 runs to 14 residues. DNA for the CDR3: TGTGCCACCAGTGATTTGGATAGCAATCAGCCCCAGCATTTT. As protein: CATSDLDSNQPQHF.

There are many counts of this clonotype. This beta chain is a stray sequence in a library constructed for alpha chains; its clone size is not meaningful. V is TRBV27 and J is TRBJ2-1; no definite D call. Germline V gives CDR1 MNHEY, CDR2 SMNVEV (reference sequence). The CDR3 has 13 amino acids. Trimming shortened V by 5 bases and J by 9 bases, and 14 bases separated the two germline ends. The CDR3 region is CASSPPVGREQFF. Here the CDR3 DNA reads TGTGCCAGCAGTCCACCAGTTGGGCGTGAGCAGTTCTTC.

This clonotype was seen repeatedly, ten times or more. Found in a library prepared for alpha chains, this beta chain is an off-target read, and its abundance has little meaning. The genes are TRBV29-1 and TRBJ2-2; D remains ambiguous. Germline V gene sequence: CDR1 SQVTM, CDR2 ANQGSEA. The V gene lost 0 bases and the J gene lost 8 bases, with 4 bases spanning the gap. The CDR3 covers 11 residues. CDR3 amino acids: CSVEDWGELFF. The CDR3, as DNA: TGCAGCGTTGAAGACTGGGGGGAGCTGTTTTTT.

This clonotype was observed a handful of times. Because this beta chain is a stray read in a library intended to capture alpha chains, its abundance should not be given much weight. The CDR3 region has the DNA TGTGCCAGCAGCCTGATGGGGAACACTGAAGCTTTCTTT. Protein: CASSLMGNTEAFF. J is TRBJ1-1 and V is TRBV7-9; D remains unclear. The CDR3 extends over 13 amino acids. Germline V lookup: CDR1 SEHNR, CDR2 FQNEAQ (reference sequence). The V and J ends lost 5 bases and 1 base respectively, with 8 bases between them.

Note on this clonotype: This may be a read error: a much more frequent sequence differs by one nucleotide. Because the library targeted alpha chains, this beta chain is an off-target read whose size means little. The chain is built from TRBV5-6 and TRBJ2-1; tentatively, D is TRBD1 (6 bases). The germline CDR1 and CDR2 sequences are SGHDT and YYEEEE. V was clipped by 6 bases and J by 7 bases, with 14 bases between them. The CDR3 sequence is 13 residues long. CDR3 bases: TGTGCCAGCATACAGGGACGTGGGAATGAGCAGTTCTTC. Its translation: CASIQGRGNEQFF.

A note on this clonotype: This beta chain represents an off-target read in a library built for alpha chains; its size is of limited meaning. V is TRBV5-5 and J is TRBJ1-6; the D gene is possibly TRBD1 (5 bases). Germline V gene data show CDR1 as SGHKS and CDR2 as YYEKEE (reference sequence). This CDR3 has 15 amino acids. V lost 0 bases to trimming and J lost 9 bases, with 13 bases between them. The CDR3 bases are TGTGCCAGCAGCTTGGATGGGGGAAGTGGTTCACCCCTCCACTTT. This translates into CASSLDGGSGSPLHF.

This clonotype came up many times. This beta chain appears as a stray read in a library generated for alpha chains; its size is not informative. The chain joins TRBV18 to TRBJ1-1; a possible D gene is TRBD1 (5 bases). V was pared by 2 bases and J by 2 bases, with 18 bases between. Per the germline V gene, CDR1 is KGHSH and CDR2 is LQKENI. The CDR3 is 17 amino acids. The CDR3 DNA follows: TGTGCCAGCTCACCAATGGGACTGGGGTTAGTAAACACTGAAGCTTTCTTT. Translation gives CASSPMGLGLVNTEAFF.

This clonotype was counted ten times or more. The library was built for alpha chains, so this beta chain is an off-target read and its size means little. The chain employs TRBV28 and TRBJ2-7; no reliable D call. The germline V and J ends were trimmed by 3 bases and 2 bases, with 5 bases remaining between them. The CDR3 has 12 amino acids. Germline CDR1 and CDR2: MDHEN and SYDVKM. The CDR3 DNA reads as TGTGCCAGCAGTTTGTTACCCTACGAGCAGTACTTC. Translation: CASSLLPYEQYF.

This clonotype was counted only a few times. Since it is a stray read in a library aimed at alpha chains, this beta chain has a size that is not meaningful. The J gene is TRBJ1-1, the V gene TRBV5-1; the D gene is possibly TRBD1 (6 bases). Germline values: CDR1 SGHRS, CDR2 YFSETQ. V was pared by 3 bases and J by 6 bases, with 21 bases between. The CDR3 loop spans 16 amino acids. The CDR3: CASSSRPDSPQSEAFF. In DNA form, the CDR3 reads TGCGCCAGCAGCTCGAGGCCGGACAGCCCCCAATCTGAAGCTTTCTTT.

Ten or more counts support this clonotype. This beta chain is a stray read from a library made for alpha chains; its abundance is not meaningful. J is TRBJ2-1 and V is TRBV2; a weak D match, TRBD1 (8 bases). The germline V and J ends were trimmed by 6 bases and 6 bases, with 18 bases remaining between them. The CDR3 length is 15 residues. CDR1 and CDR2 from the germline V gene are SNHLY and FYNNEI. The DNA of the CDR3 is TGTGCCAGCAGCCCCGGACAGGGAGGGTTCAATGAGCAGTTCTTC. Its protein product is CASSPGQGGFNEQFF.

The table lists this clonotype with many counts. Because this beta chain is a stray read in a library intended to capture alpha chains, its abundance should not be given much weight. The chain recombines TRBV12-3 or TRBV12-4 with TRBJ1-1; D gene ambiguous. The ends were cut back, 3 bases at V and 0 bases at J, with 5 bases in the middle. CDR3 length: 13 residues. CDR3 region: CASSLNVNTEAFF. The CDR3 coding sequence is TGTGCCAGCAGTTTGAATGTGAACACTGAAGCTTTCTTT.

Within the sample, this clonotype is medium-sized (0.01 to 0.1%). Being off target in a library aimed at alpha chains, this beta chain has a size of little meaning. The rearrangement joins TRBV29-1 to TRBJ1-5, with a tentative D call TRBD1 (5 bases). Per germline, CDR1 SQVTM and CDR2 ANQGSEA. Trimming cost V 1 base and J 13 bases, with 11 bases left between them. CDR3 length: 11 residues. The CDR3 nucleotides read TGCAGCGTTGAAGTAGGGGCAGCTCAGCATTTT. It translates to CSVEVGAAQHF.

Comments on this clonotype: Found in a library prepared for alpha chains, this beta chain is an off-target read, and its abundance has little meaning. The rearrangement joins TRBV29-1 to TRBJ1-2; TRBD1 matches 8 bases. From germline, CDR1 is SQVTM and CDR2 ANQGSEA. The CDR3 spans 11 residues. The trim removed 8 bases at V and 8 bases at J, leaving 7 bases unmatched. CDR3 residues: CSYETGVGYTF. CDR3 in DNA: TGCAGCTATGAGACAGGGGTCGGCTACACCTTC.

This clonotype came up a few times. One end of the junction is discordant with germline, which a read error may explain. The size of this beta chain means little, since it is a stray read in a library made for alpha chains. This chain connects TRBV7-2 to TRBJ2-1, with D possibly TRBD2 on 6 matching bases. CDR1 and CDR2 from the germline V gene are SGHTA and FQGNSA. The length of the CDR3 is 12 residues. The CDR3 nucleotides read TGTGCCAGCAGCAGGCGGGACGATCGGGAGCTCTTC. Translation: CASSRRDDRELF.

Details on this clonotype: This beta chain lies outside the target of a library built for alpha chains; its clone size means little. The chain combines TRBV5-1 with TRBJ1-1, with D perhaps matching TRBD1 (6 bases). This CDR3 region has 15 residues. V shed 4 bases and J shed 1 base, with 14 bases lying between them. Germline V gene sequence: CDR1 SGHRS, CDR2 YFSETQ. As DNA, the CDR3 is TGCGCCAGCAGCCAAAACCTACAGGGGAACACTGAAGCTTTCTTT. This gives the protein CASSQNLQGNTEAFF.

About this clonotype itself: A library prepared for alpha chains yielded this beta chain as an off-target read; its size is of little meaning. The chain carries TRBV5-4 and TRBJ1-6, with 7 bases fitting TRBD1. The ends lost 4 bases at V and 10 bases at J; junction bases unmatched: 8. Germline CDR1 SGHNT, CDR2 YYREEE (reference sequence). This CDR3 has 14 residues. CDR3 residues: CASSPRQGASPLHF. The CDR3, as DNA: TGTGCCAGCAGCCCAAGACAGGGCGCCTCACCCCTCCACTTT.

By frequency in the sample, this clonotype is medium-sized. For a library built for alpha chains, this beta chain is a stray read; little rests on its size. This chain joins TRBV29-1 and TRBJ1-3; D remains unclear. Germline V gene lookup returns CDR1 SQVTM and CDR2 ANQGSEA. Trimming cost V 4 bases and J 2 bases, with 6 bases left between them. The CDR3 sequence is 12 residues long. The CDR3, as DNA: TGCAGCGTTGCGCTCCCTGGAAACACCATATATTTT. As protein: CSVALPGNTIYF.

This clonotype was detected many times. A library prepared for alpha chains yielded this beta chain as an off-target read; its size is of little meaning. The chain combines TRBV21-1 with TRBJ2-3. TRBV21-1 is shown as a pseudogene. The CDR3 is 14 residues long. In DNA form, the CDR3 reads TGTGCCAGCAGCAAGCCAACTTTGAGGATGGCGCAGTATTTT. Translation gives CASSKPTLRMAQYF.

The sample holds many counts of this clonotype. Being off target in a library aimed at alpha chains, this beta chain has a size of little meaning. The V gene is TRBV6-4, the J gene TRBJ2-3, with 7 bases aligning to TRBD2. CDR3 length: 13 amino acids. The germline CDR1 and CDR2 sequences are MRHNA and SNTAGT. With V trimmed by 2 bases and J by 8 bases, 4 bases remained unmatched. As DNA, the CDR3 is TGTGCCAGCAGTGACGAGGCGGGGGTTACGCAGTATTTT. It codes for CASSDEAGVTQYF.